The text below deals with one TCR beta chain. Its matching antigen is unknown. V was clipped by 2 bases and J by 5 bases, with 6 bases between them. Germline CDR1 and CDR2: DFQATT and SNEGSKA (reference sequence). This CDR3 comprises 11 residues. The protocol was immunoSEQ multiplex PCR, while the TCRdb copy is restricted to in-frame clones and leaves out a portion. The sample lists approximately 120,000 clones, roughly 89% seen once, with roughly 12% in the top ten. These data are taken from a study of T cell responses to AZD1222 COVID-19 vaccine. Study results and caveats: An increase in Spike-specific TCR breadth and depth was observed after two AZD1222 doses. Donors were mostly white British, more females; clonal diversity possibly underestimated.

V is TRBV20-1 and J is TRBJ1-2, with no clear D. This TCR came from an adult in good health. The sample here was peripheral blood, taken on day 0 of AZD1222 vaccination. The CDR3 sequence: CSARKSYGYTF. The CDR3 nucleotides are TGCAGTGCTAGAAAGAGTTATGGCTACACCTTC.